This is a list of T cell receptor beta chains from one sample in a study of T cell changes during pregnancy in multiple sclerosis. Measured with immunoSEQ multiplex PCR; TCRdb has only the in-frame clones, and not every one. There are approximately 53,000 clones in the sample; 92% occur only once, and around 0.73% lies in the top ten. The specimen comprised CD4+ T cells from peripheral blood mononuclear cells, sampled in the third trimester of pregnancy. Source of these receptors: a female donor with multiple sclerosis, enrolled in a pregnancy study. CDR3s include the opening cysteine and the closing phenylalanine or tryptophan. D genes are given only for firm matches. Expanded clones are given a class, and other clones once, few, many or no size at all.

TRBJ2-2 | - | few | TRBV4-1 | TGCGCCAGCAGCCAAGATCAGCCGGGATCCGGGGAGCTGTTTTTT | CASSQDQPGSGELFF
TRBJ2-5 | - | - | TRBV18 | TGTGCCAGCTCACCCGATGGACAGAGGGGCTTGGAGACCCAGTACTTC | CASSPDGQRGLETQYF
TRBJ2-7 | TRBD1 | - | TRBV2 | TGTGCCAGCAGTGAAGAGGGACAGGGTCAATACGAGCAGTACTTC | CASSEEGQGQYEQYF
TRBJ2-5 | - | - | TRBV29-1 | TGCAGCGCAGCATGGGGAGGCGAGACCCAGTACTTC | CSAAWGGETQYF
TRBJ2-4 | - | - | TRBV13 | TGTGCCAGCAGCTTAGGAGGGGCTAGAATTCAGTACTTC | CASSLGGARIQYF
TRBJ2-7 | TRBD1 | - | TRBV5-4 | TGTGCCAGCAGCTGGACAGGGGTCGACGAGCAGTACTTC | CASSWTGVDEQYF
TRBJ1-5 | - | - | TRBV2 | TGTGCCAGCAGTGCCCCAAGGGGCAGGGCCCCTAGCAATCAGCCCCAGCATTTT | CASSAPRGRAPSNQPQHF
TRBJ1-4 | TRBD1 | - | TRBV7-2 | TGTGCCAGCAGACTCTCAGGGGGGACTAATGAAAAACTGTTTTTT | CASRLSGGTNEKLFF
TRBJ2-3 | TRBD2 | - | TRBV4-1 | TGCGCCAGCAGCCAAGATGGCCGGGGGGGGGCAGATACGCAGTATTTT | CASSQDGRGGADTQYF
TRBJ2-5 | - | - | TRBV7-6 | TGTGCCAGCAGCTCGACTAGTGCCGGAGAGACCCAGTACTTC | CASSSTSAGETQYF
TRBJ2-2 | - | - | TRBV6-5 | TGTGCCAGCAGAAAGGGGGCCGGGGAGCTGTTTTTT | CASRKGAGELFF
TRBJ2-5 | - | - | TRBV6-5 | TGTGCCAGCAGTTCCCCAGACGGGGTACAAGAGACCCAGTACTTC | CASSSPDGVQETQYF
TRBJ1-2 | - | - | TRBV5-5 | TGTGCCAGCAGCCAACTCGGACCACGACAGGTAGGGATCTATGGCTACACCTTC | CASSQLGPRQVGIYGYTF
TRBJ2-3 | TRBD1 | - | TRBV4-3 | TGCGCCAGCAGCCAAGATCACCGTGTAGGGGGCATCCCAGATACGCAGTATTTT | CASSQDHRVGGIPDTQYF
TRBJ2-2 | TRBD1 | - | TRBV7-2 | TGTGCCAGCAGCAGGCGGACAGGGTCGGGGGAGCTGTTTTTT | CASSRRTGSGELFF
TRBJ1-2 | - | - | TRBV6-1 | TGTGCCAGCAGTGAGTCTGCCGGGATCTATGGCTACACCTTC | CASSESAGIYGYTF
TRBJ2-4 | TRBD2 | - | TRBV7-3 | TGTGCCAGCAGCTTGGCGGGGGGAAACATTCAGTACTTC | CASSLAGGNIQYF
TRBJ2-5 | - | - | TRBV11-2 | TGTGCCAGCACCCGGCCAGGGGCGCCCCAAGAGACCCAGTACTTC | CASTRPGAPQETQYF
TRBJ1-1 | - | once | TRBV18 | TGTGCCAGCTCACCACGGATCTCAGGATTGAACACTGAAGCTTTCTTT | CASSPRISGLNTEAFF
TRBJ2-5 | - | - | TRBV5-4 | TGTGCCAGCAGCTCTGGACAGCAAGAGACCCAGTACTTC | CASSSGQQETQYF
TRBJ2-3 | TRBD2 | - | TRBV11-1 | TGTGCCAGCAGCTTTTTAGCGGGGGGGAGCACAGATACGCAGTATTTT | CASSFLAGGSTDTQYF
TRBJ1-2 | - | - | TRBV6-5 | TGTGCCAGCAGTCGTGGACAGCCGTATGGCTACACCTTC | CASSRGQPYGYTF
TRBJ2-6 | - | - | TRBV5-1 | TGCGCCAGCAGCTCGCGGAGCTACTCTGGGGCCAACGTCCTGACTTTC | CASSSRSYSGANVLTF
TRBJ2-3 | - | - | TRBV4-2 | TGTGCCAGCAGCCAAGTGGGGGGGGCAAGCACAGATACGCAGTATTTT | CASSQVGGASTDTQYF
TRBJ1-1 | TRBD1 | - | TRBV9 | TGTGCCAGCAGCGGACGACAGGGCTCCATGAGAACTGAAGCTTTCTTT | CASSGRQGSMRTEAFF
TRBJ2-7 | TRBD1 | - | TRBV25-1 | TGTGCCAGCAGTGAATGGGGGACAGGGGCTGGGGAGCAGTACTTC | CASSEWGTGAGEQYF
TRBJ2-3 | - | - | TRBV19 | TGTGCCAGTAGTATATACGGGCGGAGGGGGGGGGCAGATACGCAGTATTTT | CASSIYGRRGGADTQYF
TRBJ2-7 | TRBD2 | - | TRBV19 | TGTGCCAGTAGGTCCGGGACTAGCGGGGGAAGCTCCTACGAGCAGTACTTC | CASRSGTSGGSSYEQYF
TRBJ1-5 | - | - | TRBV6-5 | TGTGCCAGCAGTTACTCGAGAACCGCTCAGCCCCAGCATTTT | CASSYSRTAQPQHF
TRBJ1-2 | TRBD1 | - | TRBV7-2 | TGTGCCAGCAGCCCCCCGGGACAGGTGGCTAGAGGCTACACCTTC | CASSPPGQVARGYTF
TRBJ2-5 | - | - | TRBV7-2 | TGTGCCAGCAGCGGCCGGGTCCAAGAGACCCAGTACTTC | CASSGRVQETQYF
TRBJ1-1 | - | - | TRBV30 | TGTGCCTGGATGATTGGAGGGGCAGGAGGCACTGAAGCTTTCTTT | CAWMIGGAGGTEAFF
TRBJ1-5 | - | few | TRBV6-6 | TGTGCCAGCAGGGGAAGCGGGAAAAATCAGCCCCAGCATTTT | CASRGSGKNQPQHF
TRBJ2-2 | - | - | TRBV7-2 | TGTGCCAGCAGCCGACAGTTAGGCAGTCCCGGGGAGCTGTTTTTT | CASSRQLGSPGELFF
TRBJ2-1 | TRBD2 | - | TRBV7-2 | TGTGCCAGCAGCAGACTAGCGGGGGGGCCTGGGTTCCTGTTCTTC | CASSRLAGGPGFLFF
TRBJ2-5 | TRBD2 | - | TRBV5-4 | TGTGCCAGCAGCTTGGGGACCCCTAGCGGGGGGGAGACCCAGTACTTC | CASSLGTPSGGETQYF
TRBJ2-3 | TRBD2 | - | TRBV9 | TGTGCCAGCAGCGTAAATGCGGGGGGCACAGATACGCAGTATTTT | CASSVNAGGTDTQYF
TRBJ1-1 | - | few | TRBV2 | TGTGCCAGCAGGGCAGTCGAAGCTTTCTTT | CASRAVEAFF
TRBJ1-5 | TRBD1 | - | TRBV7-9 | TGTGCCAGCAGCCCCCCAGGGGGAGGCAATCAGCCCCAGCATTTT | CASSPPGGGNQPQHF
TRBJ2-5 | TRBD1 | - | TRBV5-1 | TGCGCCAGCAGCTTGGCACCAGGGGGTTCGTTGAAGGAGACCCAGTACTTC | CASSLAPGGSLKETQYF
TRBJ1-1 | - | - | TRBV5-6 | TGTGCCAGCAGTTCCGTTTCAGTTACTGAAGCTTTCTTT | CASSSVSVTEAFF
TRBJ2-3 | - | once | TRBV6-1 | TGTGCCAGCAGTTCCAAGACTTCGGGCACAGATACGCAGTATTTT | CASSSKTSGTDTQYF
TRBJ2-4 | - | - | TRBV6-6 | TGTGCCAGCAGTTACTCGACTGACATTCAGTACTTC | CASSYSTDIQYF
TRBJ2-7 | - | - | TRBV5-3 | TGTGCCAGAAGGGGGGACACCTCCTACGAGCAGTACTTC | CARRGDTSYEQYF
TRBJ2-3 | - | - | TRBV9 | TGTGCCAGCAGCGTATTTCCTAGCACAGATACGCAGTATTTT | CASSVFPSTDTQYF